This T cell receptor (beta chain) appears in the sequencing data of a study of OX40 agonist ivuxolimab in advanced cancers. The data were produced by immunoSEQ multiplex PCR, yet TCRdb's version contains in-frame clones alone and is incomplete. This sample has about 50,000 clones, with approximately 80% found just once. Germline loops: CDR1 SGDLS, CDR2 YYNGEE. The CDR3 is 11 residues long. On this clone: The junction and the germline gene differ at one end; a read error may be behind it.

V and J are TRBV9 and TRBJ1-1, with 7 bases aligning to TRBD1. This TCR came from an adult with an advanced solid tumor such as melanoma, head and neck, liver or kidney cancer. Source: CD4+ or CD8+ T cells sorted from blood, taken in a trial of the OX40 agonist ivuxolimab. The DNA for the CDR3 is TGTGCCAGCAGCTCCCGGGACAGTAAGATTTTT. Amino acids: CASSSRDSKIF.